This paragraph covers one TCR beta chain sequence. This entry belongs to a study of PD-L1 blockade in urothelial cancer. Study-wide context: Twenty-five out of 29 patients were men whose urothelial cancer was bladder-origin. Patients arrived having already received 0 to 3 prior chemotherapy regimens.

Sequenced by immunoSEQ multiplex PCR; TCRdb stores in-frame clones only, minus some. The sample lists roughly 56,000 clones, about 86% occurring once. V gave up 6 bases and J gave up 5 bases; unmatched junction bases: 6. The germline V gene encodes CDR1 SNHLY and CDR2 FYNNEI. This CDR3 is built from 14 residues. The time point denotes: pretreatment peripheral blood. This sequence was found in a man in his 60s with urothelial cancer. The chain employs TRBV2 and TRBJ1-2; 10 bases map to TRBD1. Sequenced here: PBMCs, sampled around atezolizumab (anti-PD-L1) treatment. The DNA of the CDR3 is TGTGCCAGCAGCCCAGGGACAGGGGTATATGGCTACACCTTC. It yields the protein CASSPGTGVYGYTF.